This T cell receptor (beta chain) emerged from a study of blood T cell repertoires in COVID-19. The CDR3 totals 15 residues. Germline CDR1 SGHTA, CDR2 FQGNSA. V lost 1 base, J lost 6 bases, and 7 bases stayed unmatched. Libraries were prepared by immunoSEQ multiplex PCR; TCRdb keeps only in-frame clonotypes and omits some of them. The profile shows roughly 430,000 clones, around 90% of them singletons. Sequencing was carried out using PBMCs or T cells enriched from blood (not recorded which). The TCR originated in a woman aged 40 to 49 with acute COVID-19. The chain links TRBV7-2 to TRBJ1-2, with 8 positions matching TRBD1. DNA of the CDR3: TGTGCCAGCAGCTTAGAGGGGACAGGACTTAATGGCTACACCTTC. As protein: CASSLEGTGLNGYTF.